These T cell receptor beta chains were read from a single sample in a study of T cells in localized non-small cell lung cancer. Profiling relied on immunoSEQ multiplex PCR, and the TCRdb table lists in-frame clones only, not all of them. The sample consists of almost 40,000 clones, just over 85% of them appearing once. Sample: peripheral blood mononuclear cells, taken before any cancer treatment. These receptors were obtained from a male donor aged 60 or over with stage II lung adenocarcinoma. Both conserved end residues are part of each CDR3. A D gene is named only where the DNA matches it firmly. Clone size, where shown, is once, few, many, or a class for clones that have expanded.

DNA: TGTGCCAGCACCCTCTCAGGGGCTAGCGGATATAATGAGCAGTTCTTC
CDR3: CASTLSGASGYNEQFF
length: 16
V: TRBV7-9
D: .
J: TRBJ2-1
size: .

DNA: TGTGCCTGGGGAGGGGCCGGGACGCAGTATTTT
CDR3: CAWGGAGTQYF
length: 11
V: TRBV30
D: .
J: TRBJ2-3
size: .

DNA: TGTGCCAGCAGCTTAGCAGGGAACTATGGCTACACCTTC
CDR3: CASSLAGNYGYTF
length: 13
V: TRBV7-9
D: .
J: TRBJ1-2
size: .

DNA: TGCGCCAGCAGCCGGGGACAACCCGACACTGAAGCTTTCTTT
CDR3: CASSRGQPDTEAFF
length: 14
V: TRBV5-1
D: .
J: TRBJ1-1
size: once

DNA: TGTGCCAGCAGCCCATTACAGGGGGCAAGCGAGCAGTACTTC
CDR3: CASSPLQGASEQYF
length: 14
V: TRBV11-2
D: TRBD1
J: TRBJ2-7
size: .

DNA: TGTGCCAGCTCACTTACTGGCTACAATGAGCAGTTCTTC
CDR3: CASSLTGYNEQFF
length: 13
V: TRBV18
D: .
J: TRBJ2-1
size: .

DNA: TGTGCCAGCAGCCCCTTTTTAGGGGGTCGTGAAAAACTGTTTTTT
CDR3: CASSPFLGGREKLFF
length: 15
V: TRBV7-9
D: .
J: TRBJ1-4
size: .

DNA: TGTGCCAGCAGCCGGGGAGGGGGACGAGAGCAGTACTTC
CDR3: CASSRGGGREQYF
length: 13
V: TRBV11-2
D: .
J: TRBJ2-7
size: .

DNA: TGTGCCTGGAGTGTACTTCTAGCGGGAGGTACGGATACGCAGTATTTT
CDR3: CAWSVLLAGGTDTQYF
length: 16
V: TRBV30
D: TRBD2
J: TRBJ2-3
size: .

DNA: TGCGCCAGCAGTCAGTCCACTCCGACTGAAGCTTTCTTT
CDR3: CASSQSTPTEAFF
length: 13
V: TRBV5-1
D: .
J: TRBJ1-1
size: once

DNA: TGTGCCAGCAGTTACTCGCGTGGAAACACCATATATTTT
CDR3: CASSYSRGNTIYF
length: 13
V: TRBV6-6
D: .
J: TRBJ1-3
size: .